This passage covers 19 T cell receptor beta chains from one sample sequenced in a study of response to subunit inactivated influenza vaccine. From the RT-PCR reads, TCRdb called clonotypes with MiXCR, one entry per CDR3 protein. The sample carries roughly 650,000 distinct CDR3 sequences, around 14% recorded once. Material: PBMCs from blood, obtained 11 to 12 days after vaccination. The receptors were sampled from a man in his fifties who received an inactivated influenza vaccine.

This clonotype came up a few times. The chain employs TRBV5-1 and TRBJ2-5; 7 nucleotides agree with TRBD1. The CDR3 has 13 residues. Trimming at V came to 2 bases and at J to 5 bases, leaving 3 bases not matched to a gene. Germline-derived CDR1 and CDR2 are SGHRS and YFSETQ. CDR3 in DNA: TGCGCCAGCAGCTTTAGGGACAGCGAGACCCAGTACTTC. Encoded protein: CASSFRDSETQYF.

The chain recombines TRBV2 with TRBJ2-1; unclear D gene. Germline V CDR1 and CDR2: SNHLY, FYNNEI. This CDR3 region has 15 residues. V lost 3 bases to trimming and J lost 0 bases, with 9 bases between them. The DNA for the CDR3 is TGTGCCAGCAGTGATACATCCGTCTCCTACAATGAGCAGTTCTTC. Amino acid sequence: CASSDTSVSYNEQFF. The variable domain in full, with the rest retrieved from reference TRBV2 and TRBJ2-1, is EPEVTQTPSHQVTQMGQEVILRCVPISNHLYFYWYRQILGQKVEFLVSFYNNEISEKSEIFDDQFSVERPDGSNFTLKIRSTKLEDSAMYFCASSDTSVSYNEQFFGPGTRLTVL.

This clonotype was found many times. This chain joins TRBV29-1 and TRBJ1-2, with a tentative D call TRBD1 (6 bases). Germline CDR1 SQVTM, CDR2 ANQGSEA. The V end was cut by 0 bases, the J end by 2 bases, with 13 bases between. This CDR3 region has 15 residues. The CDR3 protein is CSVEEARGPNYGYTF. CDR3 sequence (DNA): TGCAGCGTTGAAGAAGCCAGGGGACCCAACTATGGCTACACCTTC.

This clonotype was recorded a few times. The chain uses TRBV6-2 or TRBV6-3 and TRBJ1-5; unclear D gene. This CDR3 has 13 residues. The germline gives CDR1 MNHEY, CDR2 SVGEGT. Deletions cut 10 bases from V and 9 bases from J, with 19 bases between. Here the CDR3 DNA reads TGTGCCACTTATGGGCTCTCCAAGGGGCCCCAGCATTTT. Protein: CATYGLSKGPQHF.

This clonotype was seen a few times. The chain recombines TRBV12-3 or TRBV12-4 with TRBJ1-1; possibly TRBD1 for D (6 bases). V lost 7 bases and J lost 4, with 16 bases in between. The CDR3 contains 14 residues. The CDR3 DNA follows: TGTGCCAGCATCCTAGGGGGTTTTGGCACTGAAGCTTTCTTT. Protein sequence: CASILGGFGTEAFF.

Only a few counts were recorded for this clonotype. The gene calls are TRBV7-2 and TRBJ2-1, with unresolved D. The CDR3 is 11 amino acids. Germline CDR1 and CDR2: SGHTA and FQGNSA. Trimming removed 2 bases from V and 9 bases from J, with 5 bases in between. Here the CDR3 DNA reads TGTGCCAGCAGCTTAAAAACTGAGCAGTTCTTC. Protein product: CASSLKTEQFF. Full variable domain (rest looked up from reference TRBV7-2 and TRBJ2-1): GAGVSQSPSNKVTEKGKDVELRCDPISGHTALYWYRQSLGQGLEFLIYFQGNSAPDKSGLPSDRFSAERTGGSVSTLTIQRTQQEDSAVYLCASSLKTEQFFGPGTRLTVL.

This chain uses TRBV7-9 with TRBJ1-3; D gene ambiguous. This CDR3 has 16 amino acids. Germline V CDR1 and CDR2: SEHNR, FQNEAQ (reference sequence). V shed 6 bases and J shed 6 bases, with 21 bases lying between them. Written as DNA, the CDR3 is TGTGCCAGCAGTTTGAAAGCCGGCCTCCTTCAAAACACCATATATTTT. Amino acid sequence: CASSLKAGLLQNTIYF.

This chain uses TRBV9 with TRBJ2-1; 12 bases map to TRBD2. CDR1 and CDR2 from the germline V gene are SGDLS and YYNGEE. V gave up 3 bases and J gave up 4 bases; unmatched junction bases: 5. The CDR3 length is 16 residues. CDR3: CASSATGTSGYNEQFF. CDR3 nucleotides: TGTGCCAGCAGCGCCACCGGGACTAGCGGGTACAATGAGCAGTTCTTC. The variable domain in full, completed from reference TRBV9 and TRBJ2-1, reads DSGVTQTPKHLITATGQRVTLRCSPRSGDLSVYWYQQSLDQGLQFLIQYYNGEERAKGNILERFSAQQFPDLHSELNLSSLELGDSALYFCASSATGTSGYNEQFFGPGTRLTVL.

This clonotype was seen many times. The chain recombines TRBV2 with TRBJ1-5, with D tentatively TRBD1 (6 bases). The V gene lost 5 bases and the J gene lost 3 bases, with 11 bases spanning the gap. Germline V gives CDR1 SNHLY, CDR2 FYNNEI. The length of the CDR3 is 14 residues. CDR3 sequence: CASSLGQPNQPQHF. The CDR3 region has the DNA TGTGCCAGCAGTCTCGGACAGCCCAATCAGCCCCAGCATTTT. Variable domain in full (rest from reference TRBV2 and TRBJ1-5): EPEVTQTPSHQVTQMGQEVILRCVPISNHLYFYWYRQILGQKVEFLVSFYNNEISEKSEIFDDQFSVERPDGSNFTLKIRSTKLEDSAMYFCASSLGQPNQPQHFGDGTRLSIL.

This rearrangement joins TRBV6-6 to TRBJ1-1; D is ambiguous. In germline, CDR1 is MNHNY, CDR2 SVGAGI (reference sequence). V dropped 8 bases and J dropped 5 bases, with 12 bases sitting between them. This CDR3 has 12 residues. As DNA, the CDR3 is TGTGCCAGCGTGGGTTTAGGGACTGAAGCTTTCTTT. Translated: CASVGLGTEAFF.

This chain connects TRBV15 to TRBJ2-5, with D possibly matching TRBD2 (7 bases). V was clipped by 4 bases and J by 12 bases, with 18 bases between them. The CDR3 consists of 13 residues. In germline, CDR1 is LNHNV, CDR2 YYDKDF (reference sequence). In nucleotides, the CDR3 is TGTGCCACCAGCACCACCGCCGGGGGGCTTGAGTACTTC. Translation gives CATSTTAGGLEYF.

On this clonotype: Compared with germline, one end of the junction differs, possibly owing to a read error. The V and J genes are TRBV6-6 and TRBJ2-5; no reliable D call. Germline assignment: CDR1 MNHNY and CDR2 SVGAGI (reference sequence). This CDR3 spans 12 amino acids. The CDR3, as DNA: TGTGCCAGCAGTTCCTTCCAAGATACCCAGTACTTC. Protein: CASSSFQDTQYF.

Only a few counts were recorded for this clonotype. The V gene is TRBV29-1, the J gene TRBJ2-5, with D maybe TRBD1 (5 bases). This CDR3 is 14 amino acids long. The V end lost 4 bases, the J end lost 5 bases, and 17 bases lay between the germline ends. The germline gives CDR1 SQVTM, CDR2 ANQGSEA. In nucleotides, the CDR3 is TGCAGCGTTGCCATTGGGGCAGGTTCGGAGACCCAGTACTTC. Protein product: CSVAIGAGSETQYF.

The rearrangement joins TRBV6-5 to TRBJ2-1; D remains ambiguous. Germline CDR1 MNHEY, CDR2 SVGAGI. V was clipped by 2 bases and J by 0 bases, with 8 bases between them. The CDR3 covers 15 residues. The CDR3 spells CASSYGWDSYNEQFF. CDR3 nucleotide sequence: TGTGCCAGCAGTTACGGGTGGGACTCCTACAATGAGCAGTTCTTC.

The table lists this clonotype with a few counts. The chain is built from TRBV3-1 and TRBJ2-3, with 7 bases identical to TRBD2. The CDR3 is 18 residues long. V lost 1 base, J lost 1 base, and 11 bases stayed unmatched. CDR1 and CDR2 from the germline V gene are LGHDT and YNNKEL (reference sequence). CDR3 sequence (DNA): TGTGCCAGCAGCCAAGGGTTGGGAGGGCCAGGCCGCACAGATACGCAGTATTTT. It translates to CASSQGLGGPGRTDTQYF.

The chain employs TRBV7-9 and TRBJ2-2; possibly TRBD2 for D (5 bases). Deletions cut 5 bases from V and 9 bases from J, with 10 bases between. CDR3 length: 12 amino acids. Per germline, CDR1 SEHNR and CDR2 FQNEAQ (reference sequence). CDR3 loop: CASSPMTRELFF. In DNA form, the CDR3 reads TGTGCCAGCAGCCCCATGACTAGGGAGCTGTTTTTT.

The gene calls are TRBV7-9 and TRBJ2-3; TRBD2 agrees at 10 bases. The CDR3 extends over 14 amino acids. The ends lost 4 bases at V and 6 bases at J; junction bases unmatched: 4. Germline CDR1 is SEHNR and CDR2 is FQNEAQ (reference sequence). The CDR3, as DNA: TGTGCCAGCAGCTCCGGGACTAGCGACGATACGCAGTATTTT. Its translation is CASSSGTSDDTQYF.

This clonotype was seen only a few times. The chain employs TRBV5-1 and TRBJ1-4; D is perhaps TRBD1 (6 bases). Looked up from germline, CDR1 is SGHRS and CDR2 is YFSETQ. Trimming left V 4 bases short and J 3 bases short, with 13 bases between. The CDR3 consists of 15 residues. The CDR3 DNA sequence: TGCGCCAGCAGCGGGATAACAGGGCCTAATGAAAAACTGTTTTTT. Its translation: CASSGITGPNEKLFF. The variable domain in full, completed from reference TRBV5-1 and TRBJ1-4, reads KAGVTQTPRYLIKTRGQQVTLSCSPISGHRSVSWYQQTPGQGLQFLFEYFSETQRNKGNFPGRFSGRQFSNSRSEMNVSTLELGDSALYLCASSGITGPNEKLFFGSGTQLSVL.

V is TRBV28 and J is TRBJ1-6; 7 bases are a match to TRBD1. The CDR3 totals 15 residues. The ends lost 7 bases at V and 5 bases at J; junction bases unmatched: 8. Germline-derived CDR1 and CDR2 are MDHEN and SYDVKM. In DNA, the CDR3 is TGTGCCAGCACCGACAGGGACCTCGATAATTCACCCCTCCACTTT. Translating it yields CASTDRDLDNSPLHF.